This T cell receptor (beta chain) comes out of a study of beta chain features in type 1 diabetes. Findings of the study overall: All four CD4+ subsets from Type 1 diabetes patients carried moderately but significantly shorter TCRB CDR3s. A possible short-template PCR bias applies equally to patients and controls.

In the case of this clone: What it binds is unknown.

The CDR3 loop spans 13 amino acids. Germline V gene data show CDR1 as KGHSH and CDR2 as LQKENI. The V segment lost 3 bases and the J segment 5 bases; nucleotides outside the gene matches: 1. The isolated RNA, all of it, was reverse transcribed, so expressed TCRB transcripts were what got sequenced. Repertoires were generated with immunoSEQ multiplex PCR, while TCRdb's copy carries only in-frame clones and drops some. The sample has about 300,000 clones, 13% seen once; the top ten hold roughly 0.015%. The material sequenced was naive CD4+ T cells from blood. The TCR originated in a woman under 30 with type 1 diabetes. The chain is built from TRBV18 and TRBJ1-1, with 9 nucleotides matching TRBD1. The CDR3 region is CASSPGTGTEAFF. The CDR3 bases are TGTGCCAGCTCACCTGGGACAGGGACTGAAGCTTTCTTT.